This T cell receptor beta chain was captured in a study of blood T cell repertoires in COVID-19. The CDR3 totals 15 residues. The germline V gene has CDR1 SGHVS and CDR2 FNYEAQ. Unmatched junction bases numbered 6, after V lost 5 bases and J lost 6 bases. This clone has a single count. Profiling relied on immunoSEQ multiplex PCR, and the TCRdb table lists in-frame clones only, not all of them. In the table there are approximately 200,000 clones, 75% to 90% of which are singletons. The receptor comes from a human donor in a cohort sampled during active COVID-19. Sequencing was performed on peripheral blood. J is TRBJ2-7 and V is TRBV7-6; TRBD2 matches 14 bases. Here the CDR3 reads CASSRLAGGPVEQYF. CDR3 coding DNA: TGTGCCAGCAGCCGACTAGCGGGAGGGCCCGTCGAGCAGTACTTC.